This TCR beta chain was documented in a study of T cell responses to AZD1222 COVID-19 vaccine. Overall study results and limits: Just a handful of people given AZD1222 tested seropositive at baseline. Distributed over spike, vaccine-associated CD4 TCRs predominated at 160-218 and 743-854. Breadth and depth of Spike-specific TCRs rose after two AZD1222 doses. Clonal diversity was possibly underestimated, and white British individuals and females predominated among donors.

The germline V gene has CDR1 MNHEY and CDR2 SVGAGI. V was cut by 0 bases and J by 4 bases, with 9 bases left in between. The CDR3 totals 14 residues. As to this clone: Its target is not known.

Data came from immunoSEQ multiplex PCR; TCRdb stores just in-frame clones and leaves some out. Here the sample spans around 190,000 clones, roughly 92% being singletons. The sequence was obtained from an adult who received the AZD1222 COVID-19 vaccine. This chain joins TRBV6-5 and TRBJ1-1; D is ambiguous. The sequences come from peripheral blood, collected 28 days after the second AZD1222 dose. The CDR3 region has the DNA TGTGCCAGCAGTTACTCGAGTTGGGCCACTGAAGCTTTCTTT. Its protein product is CASSYSSWATEAFF.